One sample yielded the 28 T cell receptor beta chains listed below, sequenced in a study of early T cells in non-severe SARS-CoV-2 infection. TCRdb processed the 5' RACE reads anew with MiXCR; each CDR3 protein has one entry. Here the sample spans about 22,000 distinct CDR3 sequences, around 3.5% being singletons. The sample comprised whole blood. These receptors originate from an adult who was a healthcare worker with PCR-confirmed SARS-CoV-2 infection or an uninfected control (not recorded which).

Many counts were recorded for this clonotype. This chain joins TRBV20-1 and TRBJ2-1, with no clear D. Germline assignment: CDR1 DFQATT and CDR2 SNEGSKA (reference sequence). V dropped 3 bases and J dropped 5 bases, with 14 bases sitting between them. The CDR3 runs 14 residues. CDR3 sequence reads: CSARVSFFDNEQFF. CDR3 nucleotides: TGCAGTGCTAGGGTATCCTTTTTTGACAATGAGCAGTTCTTC.

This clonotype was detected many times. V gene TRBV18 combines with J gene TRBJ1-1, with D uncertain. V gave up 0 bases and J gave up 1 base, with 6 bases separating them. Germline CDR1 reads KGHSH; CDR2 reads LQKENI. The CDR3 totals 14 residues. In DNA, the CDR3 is TGTGCCAGCTCACCACCACGAACGAACACTGAAGCTTTCTTT. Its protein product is CASSPPRTNTEAFF.

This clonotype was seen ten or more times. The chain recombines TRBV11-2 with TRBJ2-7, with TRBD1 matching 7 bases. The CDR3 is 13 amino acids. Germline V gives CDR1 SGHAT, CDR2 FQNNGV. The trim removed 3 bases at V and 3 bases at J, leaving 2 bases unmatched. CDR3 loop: CASSFQGDYEQYF. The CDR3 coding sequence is TGTGCCAGCAGCTTCCAGGGGGACTACGAGCAGTACTTC.

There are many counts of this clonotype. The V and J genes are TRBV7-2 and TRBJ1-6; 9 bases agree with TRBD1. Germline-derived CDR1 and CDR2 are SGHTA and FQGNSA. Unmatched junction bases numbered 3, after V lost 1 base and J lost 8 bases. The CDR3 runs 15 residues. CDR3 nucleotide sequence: TGTGCCAGCAGCTTAGAGGGACAGGGTTATTCACCCCTCCACTTT. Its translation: CASSLEGQGYSPLHF.

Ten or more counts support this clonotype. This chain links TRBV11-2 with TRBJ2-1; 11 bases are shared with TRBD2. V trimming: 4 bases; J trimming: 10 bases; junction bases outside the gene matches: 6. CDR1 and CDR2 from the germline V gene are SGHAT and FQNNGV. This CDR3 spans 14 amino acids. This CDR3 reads CASSWGTSGIEQFF. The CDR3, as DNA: TGTGCCAGCAGCTGGGGGACTAGCGGAATCGAGCAGTTCTTC.

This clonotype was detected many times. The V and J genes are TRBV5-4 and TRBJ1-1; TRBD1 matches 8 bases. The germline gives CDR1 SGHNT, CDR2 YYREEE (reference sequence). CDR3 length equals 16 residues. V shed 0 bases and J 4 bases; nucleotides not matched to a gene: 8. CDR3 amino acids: CASSLADRVVSTEAFF. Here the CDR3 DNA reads TGTGCCAGCAGCTTGGCGGACAGGGTCGTGAGCACTGAAGCTTTCTTT.

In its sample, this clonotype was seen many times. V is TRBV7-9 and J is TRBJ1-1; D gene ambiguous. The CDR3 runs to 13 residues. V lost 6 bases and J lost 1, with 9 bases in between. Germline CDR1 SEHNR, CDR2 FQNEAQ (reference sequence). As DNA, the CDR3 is TGTGCCAGCAGTATGTTGTGGAACACTGAAGCTTTCTTT. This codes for CASSMLWNTEAFF. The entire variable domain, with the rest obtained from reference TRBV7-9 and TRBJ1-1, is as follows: DTGVSQNPRHKITKRGQNVTFRCDPISEHNRLYWYRQTLGQGPEFLTYFQNEAQLEKSRLLSDRFSAERPKGSFSTLEIQRTEQGDSAMYLCASSMLWNTEAFFGQGTRLTVV.

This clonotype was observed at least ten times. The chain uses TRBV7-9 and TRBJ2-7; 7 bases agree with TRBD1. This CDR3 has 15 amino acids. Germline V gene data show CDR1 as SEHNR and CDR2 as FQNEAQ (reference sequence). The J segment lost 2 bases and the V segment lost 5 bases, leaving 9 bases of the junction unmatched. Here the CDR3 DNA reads TGTGCCAGCAGCCCGACGACAGGGTCCCCCTACGAGCAGTACTTC. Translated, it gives CASSPTTGSPYEQYF.

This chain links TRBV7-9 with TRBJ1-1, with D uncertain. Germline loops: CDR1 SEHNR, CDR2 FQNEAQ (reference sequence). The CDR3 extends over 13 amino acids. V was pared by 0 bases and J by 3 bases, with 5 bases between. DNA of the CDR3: TGTGCCAGCAGCTTAGCGGACGACACTGAAGCTTTCTTT. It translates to CASSLADDTEAFF.

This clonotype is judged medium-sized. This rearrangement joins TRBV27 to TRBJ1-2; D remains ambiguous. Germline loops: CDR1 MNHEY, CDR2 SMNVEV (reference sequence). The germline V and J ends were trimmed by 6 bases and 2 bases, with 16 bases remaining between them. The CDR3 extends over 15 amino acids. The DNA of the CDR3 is TGTGCCAGCAGCTTGAAGGGAACGAAAAACTATGGCTACACCTTC. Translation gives CASSLKGTKNYGYTF.

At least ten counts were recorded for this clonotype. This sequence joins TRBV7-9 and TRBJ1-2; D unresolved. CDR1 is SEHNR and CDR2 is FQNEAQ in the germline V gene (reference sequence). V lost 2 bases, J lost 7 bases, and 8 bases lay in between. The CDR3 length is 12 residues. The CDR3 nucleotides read TGTGCCAGCAGCTTATTAGGTGCTGGCTACACCTTC. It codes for CASSLLGAGYTF.

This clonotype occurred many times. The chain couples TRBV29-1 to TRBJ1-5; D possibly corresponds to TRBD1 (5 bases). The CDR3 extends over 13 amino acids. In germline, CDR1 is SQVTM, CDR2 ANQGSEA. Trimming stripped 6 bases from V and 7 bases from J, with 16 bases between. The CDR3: CSVGPGAGQPQHF. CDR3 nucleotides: TGCAGCGTCGGCCCCGGGGCAGGACAGCCCCAGCATTTT.

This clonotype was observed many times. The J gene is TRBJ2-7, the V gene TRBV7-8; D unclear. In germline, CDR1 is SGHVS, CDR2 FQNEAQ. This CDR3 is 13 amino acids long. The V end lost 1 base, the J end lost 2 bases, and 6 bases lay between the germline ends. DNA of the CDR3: TGTGCCAGCAGCTTAGACATCGCCTACGAGCAGTACTTC. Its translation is CASSLDIAYEQYF.

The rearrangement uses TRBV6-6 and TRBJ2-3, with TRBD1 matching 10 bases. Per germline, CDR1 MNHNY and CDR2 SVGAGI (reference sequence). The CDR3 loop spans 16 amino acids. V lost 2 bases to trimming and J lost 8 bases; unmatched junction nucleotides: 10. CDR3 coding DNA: TGTGCCAGCAGTTACGGGACAGGGGACCTGTACGCTACGCAGTATTTT. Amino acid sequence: CASSYGTGDLYATQYF.

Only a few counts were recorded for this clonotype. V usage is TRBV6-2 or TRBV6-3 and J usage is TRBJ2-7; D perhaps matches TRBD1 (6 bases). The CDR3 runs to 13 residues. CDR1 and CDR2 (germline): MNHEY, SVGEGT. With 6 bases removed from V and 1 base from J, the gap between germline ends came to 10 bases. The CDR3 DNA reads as TGTGCCAGCAGACAAACAGGGTCCTACGAGCAGTACTTC. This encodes CASRQTGSYEQYF.

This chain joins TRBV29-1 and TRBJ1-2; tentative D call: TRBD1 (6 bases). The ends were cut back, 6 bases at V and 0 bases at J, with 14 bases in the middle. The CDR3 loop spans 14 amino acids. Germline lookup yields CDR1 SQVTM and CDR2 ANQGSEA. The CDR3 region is CSVDGQIANYGYTF. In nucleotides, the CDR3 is TGCAGCGTCGATGGACAGATAGCTAACTATGGCTACACCTTC.

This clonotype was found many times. DNA of the CDR3: TGTGCCAGCAGCTTAGGAGTACAGTCCTGGGCCAACGTCCTGACTTTC. Protein: CASSLGVQSWANVLTF. This chain links TRBV5-8 with TRBJ2-6, with no clear D. The V end lost 2 bases, the J end lost 5 bases, and 14 bases lay between the germline ends. The CDR3 is 16 residues long. Germline values: CDR1 SGHTS, CDR2 YDEGEE.

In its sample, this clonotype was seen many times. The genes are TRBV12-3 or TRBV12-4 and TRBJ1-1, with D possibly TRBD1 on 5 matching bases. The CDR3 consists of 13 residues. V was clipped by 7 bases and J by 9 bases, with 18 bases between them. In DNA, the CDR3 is TGTGCCAGCAACGTTAGGGTGGGGGGGAAAGCTTTCTTT. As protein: CASNVRVGGKAFF.

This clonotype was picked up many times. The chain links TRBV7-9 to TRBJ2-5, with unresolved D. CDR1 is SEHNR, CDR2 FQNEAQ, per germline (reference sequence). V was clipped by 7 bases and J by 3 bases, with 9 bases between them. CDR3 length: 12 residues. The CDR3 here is CASTQLEETQYF. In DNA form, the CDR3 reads TGTGCCAGCACCCAGCTGGAAGAGACCCAGTACTTC.

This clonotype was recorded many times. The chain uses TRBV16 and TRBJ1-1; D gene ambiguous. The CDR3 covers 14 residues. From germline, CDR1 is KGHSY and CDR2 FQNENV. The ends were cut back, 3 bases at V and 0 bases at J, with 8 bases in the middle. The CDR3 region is CASSQETMNTEAFF. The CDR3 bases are TGTGCCAGCAGCCAGGAGACCATGAACACTGAAGCTTTCTTT. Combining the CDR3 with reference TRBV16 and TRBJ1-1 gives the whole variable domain GEEVAQTPKHLVRGEGQKAKLYCAPIKGHSYVFWYQQVLKNEFKFLISFQNENVFDETGMPKERFSAKCLPNSPCSLEIQATKLEDSAVYFCASSQETMNTEAFFGQGTRLTVV.

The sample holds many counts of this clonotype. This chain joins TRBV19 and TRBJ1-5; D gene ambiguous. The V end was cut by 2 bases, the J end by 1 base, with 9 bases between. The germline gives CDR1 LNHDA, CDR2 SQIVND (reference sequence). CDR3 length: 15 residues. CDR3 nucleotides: TGTGCCAGTAGTATACTTTGGTTAAGCAATCAGCCCCAGCATTTT. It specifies CASSILWLSNQPQHF.

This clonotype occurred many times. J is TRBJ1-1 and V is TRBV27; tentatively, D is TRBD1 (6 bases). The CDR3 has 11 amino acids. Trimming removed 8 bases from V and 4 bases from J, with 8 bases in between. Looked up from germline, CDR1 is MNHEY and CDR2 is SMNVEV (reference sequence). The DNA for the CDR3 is TGTGCCAGCCTAGGGGGCACTGAAGCTTTCTTT. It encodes CASLGGTEAFF.

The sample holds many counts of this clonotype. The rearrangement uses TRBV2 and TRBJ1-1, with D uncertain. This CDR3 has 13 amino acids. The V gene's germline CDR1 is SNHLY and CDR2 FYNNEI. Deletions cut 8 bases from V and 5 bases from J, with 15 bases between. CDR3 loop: CASSDRRWTEAFF. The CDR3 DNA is TGTGCCAGCTCCGATAGGCGGTGGACTGAAGCTTTCTTT.

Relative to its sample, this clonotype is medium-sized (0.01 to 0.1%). In DNA form, the CDR3 reads TGTGCCAGCAGCTTAGTATCCAGGGGGTACTCCTACGAGCAGTACTTC. Residues: CASSLVSRGYSYEQYF. The V call is TRBV7-8, the J call TRBJ2-7, with 7 bases lining up with TRBD1. The germline gives CDR1 SGHVS, CDR2 FQNEAQ. V shed 1 base and J 0 bases; nucleotides not matched to a gene: 6. CDR3 size: 16 residues.

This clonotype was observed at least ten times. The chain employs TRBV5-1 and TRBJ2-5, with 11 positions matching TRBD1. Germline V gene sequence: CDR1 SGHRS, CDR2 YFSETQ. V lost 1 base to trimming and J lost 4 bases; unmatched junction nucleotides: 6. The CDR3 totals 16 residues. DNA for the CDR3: TGCGCCAGCAGCTTGACGGACAGGGGGCTCGGAGAGACCCAGTACTTC. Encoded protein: CASSLTDRGLGETQYF.

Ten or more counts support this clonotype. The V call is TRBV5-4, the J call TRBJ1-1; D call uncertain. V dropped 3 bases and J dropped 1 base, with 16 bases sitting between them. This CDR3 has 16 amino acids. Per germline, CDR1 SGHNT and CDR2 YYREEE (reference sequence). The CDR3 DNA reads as TGTGCCAGCAGCTCCGGCGTTGTAGCATGGAACACTGAAGCTTTCTTT. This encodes CASSSGVVAWNTEAFF.

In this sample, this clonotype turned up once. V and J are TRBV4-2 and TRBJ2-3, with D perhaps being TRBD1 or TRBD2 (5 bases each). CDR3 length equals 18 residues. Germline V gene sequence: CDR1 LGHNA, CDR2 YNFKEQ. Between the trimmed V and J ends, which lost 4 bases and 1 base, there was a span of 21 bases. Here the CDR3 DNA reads TGTGCCAGCAGCCGAGCCGTGGGGACGAACGCCCGCACAGATACGCAGTATTTT. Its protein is CASSRAVGTNARTDTQYF.

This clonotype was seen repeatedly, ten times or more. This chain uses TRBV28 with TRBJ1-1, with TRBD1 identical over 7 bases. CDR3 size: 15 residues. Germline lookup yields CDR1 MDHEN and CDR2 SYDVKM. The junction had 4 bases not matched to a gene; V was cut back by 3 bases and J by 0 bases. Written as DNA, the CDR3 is TGTGCCAGCAGTTTCTCCGGGACAGTGAACACTGAAGCTTTCTTT. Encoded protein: CASSFSGTVNTEAFF.